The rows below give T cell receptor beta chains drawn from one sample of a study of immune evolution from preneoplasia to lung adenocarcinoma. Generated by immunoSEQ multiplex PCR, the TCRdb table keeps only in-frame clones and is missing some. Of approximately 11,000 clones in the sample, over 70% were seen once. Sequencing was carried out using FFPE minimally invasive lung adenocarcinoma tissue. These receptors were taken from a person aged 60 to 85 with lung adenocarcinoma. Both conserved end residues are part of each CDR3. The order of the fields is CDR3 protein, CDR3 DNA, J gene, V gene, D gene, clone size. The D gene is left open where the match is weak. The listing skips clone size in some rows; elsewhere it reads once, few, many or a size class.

CASSYSGTGVQETQYF,TGCGCCAGCAGTTACTCCGGGACAGGAGTACAAGAGACCCAGTACTTC,TRBJ2-5,TRBV5-1,TRBD1,NA
CASSLVLAGIGEQYF,TGTGCCAGCAGCTTGGTTCTAGCGGGGATAGGCGAGCAGTACTTC,TRBJ2-7,TRBV5-4,TRBD2,NA
CASRTGGSDSNQPQHF,TGTGCCAGTAGGACAGGGGGTAGTGATAGCAATCAGCCCCAGCATTTT,TRBJ1-5,TRBV19,TRBD1,NA
CASSLSFGGRGGNTIYF,TGTGCCAGCAGTTTATCTTTTGGAGGGCGGGGTGGAAACACCATATATTTT,TRBJ1-3,TRBV28,NA,NA
CAISESRSRDTQYF,TGTGCCATCAGTGAGTCGAGGAGTCGAGATACGCAGTATTTT,TRBJ2-3,TRBV10-3,NA,NA
CASRPGQSHYEQYF,TGTGCCAGTAGGCCGGGACAGTCACACTACGAGCAGTACTTC,TRBJ2-7,TRBV19,TRBD1,NA
CAIRKNYEQYF,TGTGCCATTCGAAAGAACTACGAGCAGTACTTC,TRBJ2-7,TRBV10-3,NA,few
CASTSSGTNTDTQYF,TGTGCCAGCACTTCATCCGGGACTAATACAGATACGCAGTATTTT,TRBJ2-3,TRBV9,TRBD2,NA
CASTAAGTGDSPLHF,TGTGCCAGCACCGCAGCCGGGACAGGGGATTCACCCCTCCACTTT,TRBJ1-6,TRBV27,TRBD1,NA
CASSQGLGPDNEKLFF,TGTGCCAGCAGCCAAGGGTTGGGGCCAGACAATGAAAAACTGTTTTTT,TRBJ1-4,TRBV4-2,NA,NA
CASVEMGQGDEQYF,TGTGCCAGCGTTGAGATGGGACAGGGTGACGAGCAGTACTTC,TRBJ2-7,TRBV2,TRBD1,NA
CASSLGWGRQSSPLHF,TGTGCCAGCAGCTTGGGGTGGGGACGTCAAAGTTCACCCCTCCACTTT,TRBJ1-6,TRBV5-6,NA,NA
CAWTLRPNTEAFF,TGTGCCTGGACTCTAAGACCTAACACTGAAGCTTTCTTT,TRBJ1-1,TRBV30,NA,once
CASSPTGRETQYF,TGCGCCAGCAGCCCGACAGGGAGGGAGACCCAGTACTTC,TRBJ2-5,TRBV4-3,NA,NA
CATSRDLGTIYF,TGTGCCACCAGCAGAGATCTGGGGACCATATATTTT,TRBJ1-3,TRBV15,NA,NA
CASSPGTDNSPLHF,TGCGCCAGCAGCCCAGGGACAGATAATTCACCCCTCCACTTT,TRBJ1-6,TRBV4-3,TRBD1,NA
CASSYSAFLGTEAFF,TGTGCCAGCAGTTATTCGGCCTTCCTCGGGACTGAAGCTTTCTTT,TRBJ1-1,TRBV6-5,NA,NA